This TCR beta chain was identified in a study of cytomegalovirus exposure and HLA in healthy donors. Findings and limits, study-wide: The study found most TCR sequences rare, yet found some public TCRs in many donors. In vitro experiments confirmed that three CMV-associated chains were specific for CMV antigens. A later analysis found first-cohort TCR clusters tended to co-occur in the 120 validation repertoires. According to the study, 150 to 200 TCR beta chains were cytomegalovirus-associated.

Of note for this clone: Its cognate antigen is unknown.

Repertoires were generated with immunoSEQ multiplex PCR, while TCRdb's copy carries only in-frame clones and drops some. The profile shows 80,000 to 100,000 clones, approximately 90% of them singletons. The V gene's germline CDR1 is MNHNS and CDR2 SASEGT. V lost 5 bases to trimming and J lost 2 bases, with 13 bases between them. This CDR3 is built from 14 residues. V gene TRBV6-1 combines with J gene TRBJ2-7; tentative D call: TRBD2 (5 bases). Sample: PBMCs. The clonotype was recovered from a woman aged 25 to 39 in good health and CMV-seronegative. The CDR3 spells CASSTAETTYEQYF. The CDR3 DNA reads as TGTGCCAGCAGTACAGCGGAAACCACCTACGAGCAGTACTTC.